The 8 T cell receptor beta chains reported below all come from one sample, sequenced in a study of cytomegalovirus exposure and HLA in healthy donors. Sequencing used immunoSEQ multiplex PCR; TCRdb keeps in-frame clones, though not all of them. The data show roughly 300,000 clones, roughly 90% seen once. The sample consisted of PBMCs. These receptors were taken from a woman aged 18 to 35 in good health and CMV-seronegative.

This chain joins TRBV29-1 and TRBJ2-3; D gene unclear. V dropped 6 bases and J dropped 8 bases, with 9 bases sitting between them. The V gene's germline CDR1 is SQVTM and CDR2 ANQGSEA. This CDR3 spans 10 amino acids. This CDR3 reads CSVASATQYF. The CDR3 DNA reads TGCAGCGTCGCGTCCGCTACGCAGTATTTT.

This clone was detected only a few times. This chain links TRBV5-1 with TRBJ1-2; maybe TRBD1 (6 bases). Germline V lookup: CDR1 SGHRS, CDR2 YFSETQ. Deletions cut 4 bases from V and 5 bases from J, with 15 bases between. This CDR3 has 14 residues. CDR3 loop: CASSPPGAGYGYTF. DNA for the CDR3: TGCGCCAGCAGCCCCCCAGGGGCTGGATATGGCTACACCTTC. The variable domain in full, with the rest retrieved from reference TRBV5-1 and TRBJ1-2, is KAGVTQTPRYLIKTRGQQVTLSCSPISGHRSVSWYQQTPGQGLQFLFEYFSETQRNKGNFPGRFSGRQFSNSRSEMNVSTLELGDSALYLCASSPPGAGYGYTFGSGTRLTVV.

This rearrangement joins TRBV28 to TRBJ2-3, with a possible D match to TRBD1 (5 bases). Germline V lookup: CDR1 MDHEN, CDR2 SYDVKM. Trimming left V 2 bases short and J 3 bases short, with 18 bases between. The CDR3 is made up of 17 amino acids. CDR3 loop: CASSLPAGWAQTDTQYF. CDR3 sequence (DNA): TGTGCCAGCAGTTTACCCGCAGGGTGGGCACAGACAGATACGCAGTATTTT.

The J gene is TRBJ2-7, the V gene TRBV19; D not certain. Germline V CDR1 and CDR2: LNHDA, SQIVND (reference sequence). The ends were cut back, 10 bases at V and 2 bases at J, with 15 bases in the middle. This CDR3 region has 13 residues. CDR3 nucleotides: TGTGCCAACACGATCGAGGAGACCTACGAGCAGTACTTC. Residues: CANTIEETYEQYF.

The gene calls are TRBV7-2 and TRBJ2-3; TRBD2 aligns across 12 bases. Germline-derived CDR1 and CDR2 are SGHTA and FQGNSA. Trimming cost V 6 bases and J 2 bases; bases outside gene matches: 6. The CDR3 sequence is 16 residues long. The chain's CDR3 is CASRHGLAGLTDTQYF. The CDR3 region has the DNA TGTGCCAGCAGGCACGGACTAGCGGGACTCACAGATACGCAGTATTTT.

The CDR3 region has the DNA TGTGCCAGCAGCTCTCAGGGGGCAGGGAACTATGGCTACACCTTC. Residues: CASSSQGAGNYGYTF. The chain combines TRBV7-2 with TRBJ1-2; 8 positions match TRBD1. V was pared by 4 bases and J by 2 bases, with 6 bases of the junction left unmatched. CDR3 size: 15 residues. The germline gives CDR1 SGHTA, CDR2 FQGNSA.

This rearrangement joins TRBV9 to TRBJ2-1, with TRBD2 matching 11 bases. The CDR3 loop spans 16 amino acids. The trim removed 0 bases at V and 8 bases at J, leaving 7 bases unmatched. Germline values: CDR1 SGDLS, CDR2 YYNGEE. The DNA for the CDR3 is TGTGCCAGCAGCGTAGGGGACTCTAGCGGGAGGTATGAGCAGTTCTTC. It codes for CASSVGDSSGRYEQFF.

V is TRBV11-2 and J is TRBJ2-3; D remains unclear. CDR3 length equals 12 residues. CDR1 and CDR2 from the germline V gene are SGHAT and FQNNGV. V was cut by 0 bases and J by 10 bases, with 8 bases left in between. CDR3 protein: CASSLEAPAQYF. The CDR3 nucleotides read TGTGCCAGCAGCTTAGAAGCACCTGCGCAGTATTTT.